The 26 T cell receptor beta chains in this list originate from one sample, sequenced in a study of T cell responses to AZD1222 COVID-19 vaccine. Sequenced by immunoSEQ multiplex PCR; TCRdb stores in-frame clones only, minus some. The sample includes over 50,000 clones, around 82% of them seen just once. The sequences come from peripheral blood, collected 28 days after the second AZD1222 dose. These receptors were obtained from an adult who received the AZD1222 COVID-19 vaccine.

This chain connects TRBV19 to TRBJ2-2; D call uncertain. Germline V gene data show CDR1 as LNHDA and CDR2 as SQIVND (reference sequence). V was pared by 5 bases and J by 4 bases, with 8 bases between. The CDR3 extends over 13 amino acids. Written as DNA, the CDR3 is TGTGCCAGTAGTGATACAGCCACCGGGGAGCTGTTTTTT. Its translation is CASSDTATGELFF.

The chain is built from TRBV19 and TRBJ1-6, with D unclear. V dropped 3 bases and J dropped 0 bases, with 6 bases sitting between them. From germline, CDR1 is LNHDA and CDR2 SQIVND (reference sequence). The CDR3 is 15 amino acids. The CDR3 sequence: CASSMGSSYNSPLHF. The CDR3 region has the DNA TGTGCCAGTAGTATGGGAAGCTCCTATAATTCACCCCTCCACTTT.

The J gene is TRBJ2-1, the V gene TRBV7-2; 12 bases agree with TRBD2. In germline, CDR1 is SGHTA, CDR2 FQGNSA. V gave up 0 bases and J gave up 4 bases; unmatched junction bases: 1. The CDR3 loop spans 16 amino acids. CDR3 sequence (DNA): TGTGCCAGCAGCTTAGCGGGACTAGCGGGTTACAATGAGCAGTTCTTC. It yields the protein CASSLAGLAGYNEQFF.

The chain couples TRBV5-5 to TRBJ2-1, with D hard to call. V lost 0 bases and J 8 bases, leaving 6 bases between the germline ends. CDR1 and CDR2 (germline): SGHKS, YYEKEE (reference sequence). The CDR3 spans 12 residues. The CDR3 bases are TGTGCCAGCAGCTTGGAAAGGGATGAGCAGTTCTTC. Its protein is CASSLERDEQFF.

The genes are TRBV18 and TRBJ1-1, with TRBD1 identical over 8 bases. The V segment lost 5 bases and the J segment 4 bases; nucleotides outside the gene matches: 6. Germline CDR1 KGHSH, CDR2 LQKENI. This CDR3 contains 14 residues. The CDR3 bases are TGTGCCAGCTCAACCGACAGGGGCTCCACTGAAGCTTTCTTT. This encodes CASSTDRGSTEAFF. The complete variable domain, with remaining parts taken from reference TRBV18 and TRBJ1-1, reads NAGVMQNPRHLVRRRGQEARLRCSPMKGHSHVYWYRQLPEEGLKFMVYLQKENIIDESGMPKERFSAEFPKEGPSILRIQQVVRGDSAAYFCASSTDRGSTEAFFGQGTRLTVV.

This clone was detected a few times. The chain is built from TRBV5-8 and TRBJ2-1; D possibly corresponds to TRBD2 (6 bases). Germline assignment: CDR1 SGHTS and CDR2 YDEGEE. This CDR3 has 15 residues. Trimming removed 2 bases at V and 4 bases at J, with 13 bases between. CDR3 sequence (DNA): TGTGCCAGCAGCTTTAGCGGAAACCGGTACAATGAGCAGTTCTTC. Its translation: CASSFSGNRYNEQFF.

The rearrangement uses TRBV7-3 and TRBJ1-6, with D perhaps matching TRBD1 (6 bases). This CDR3 comprises 14 residues. Germline V gene sequence: CDR1 SGHTA, CDR2 FQGTGA. Trimming took off 5 bases at V and 10 bases at J, with 15 bases between the two ends. The CDR3 bases are TGTGCCAGCAGCAGCACAGGGTCAAGGTCACCCCTCCACTTT. Amino acid sequence: CASSSTGSRSPLHF.

The V gene is TRBV6-2 or TRBV6-3, the J gene TRBJ1-5, with 7 positions matching TRBD1. Germline V lookup: CDR1 MNHEY, CDR2 SVGEGT. This CDR3 is 16 amino acids long. Trimming at V came to 2 bases and at J to 5 bases, leaving 9 bases not matched to a gene. Here the CDR3 reads CASSYEIGGKDQPQHF. CDR3 DNA: TGTGCCAGCAGTTACGAGATAGGGGGCAAGGATCAGCCCCAGCATTTT.

The V gene is TRBV28, the J gene TRBJ2-7; 7 nucleotides align to TRBD1. The CDR3 loop spans 16 amino acids. The germline V gene has CDR1 MDHEN and CDR2 SYDVKM. Losses at the gene ends were 5 bases for V and 1 base for J; bases not matched to a gene: 11. The CDR3 sequence: CASSTIYRDSSYEQYF. Here the CDR3 DNA reads TGTGCCAGCAGTACCATATACCGGGACAGTTCCTACGAGCAGTACTTC. Based on the CDR3 plus reference TRBV28 and TRBJ2-7, the full variable domain is DVKVTQSSRYLVKRTGEKVFLECVQDMDHENMFWYRQDPGLGLRLIYFSYDVKMKEKGDIPEGYSVSREKKERFSLILESASTNQTSMYLCASSTIYRDSSYEQYFGPGTRLTVT.

The chain is built from TRBV28 and TRBJ2-7; 9 nucleotides agree with TRBD1. From germline, CDR1 is MDHEN and CDR2 SYDVKM. V trimming: 3 bases; J trimming: 3 bases; junction bases outside the gene matches: 3. This CDR3 is 14 amino acids long. The CDR3 here is CASSFGTGIYEQYF. As DNA, the CDR3 is TGTGCCAGCAGTTTCGGGACAGGGATCTACGAGCAGTACTTC. Variable domain in full (rest from reference TRBV28 and TRBJ2-7): DVKVTQSSRYLVKRTGEKVFLECVQDMDHENMFWYRQDPGLGLRLIYFSYDVKMKEKGDIPEGYSVSREKKERFSLILESASTNQTSMYLCASSFGTGIYEQYFGPGTRLTVT.

This clone was counted a few times. The chain's CDR3 is CAWRFIIGQNGELFF. The CDR3 DNA sequence: TGTGCCTGGAGATTCATCATAGGGCAGAACGGGGAGCTGTTTTTT. This chain connects TRBV30 to TRBJ2-2; no definite D call. Trimming removed 3 bases from V and 7 bases from J, with 18 bases in between. CDR3 length equals 15 residues. CDR1 is GTSNPN, CDR2 SVGIG, per germline (reference sequence).

In this sample, this clone turned up once. The chain recombines TRBV12-3 or TRBV12-4 with TRBJ2-1; D not resolved. V gave up 5 bases and J gave up 4 bases, with 9 bases separating them. This CDR3 comprises 13 residues. CDR3 amino acids: CASSGTPYNEQFF. The CDR3 bases are TGTGCCAGCAGTGGAACACCTTACAATGAGCAGTTCTTC.

The chain uses TRBV5-6 and TRBJ1-2, with TRBD1 as a possible D gene (5 bases). This CDR3 comprises 15 residues. Per the germline V gene, CDR1 is SGHDT and CDR2 is YYEEEE. The V gene lost 0 bases and the J gene lost 0 bases, with 9 bases spanning the gap. The CDR3 reads CASSLAAGTNYGYTF. In DNA form, the CDR3 reads TGTGCCAGCAGCTTGGCGGCAGGGACTAACTATGGCTACACCTTC. The complete variable domain, with remaining parts taken from reference TRBV5-6 and TRBJ1-2, reads DAGVTQSPTHLIKTRGQQVTLRCSPKSGHDTVSWYQQALGQGPQFIFQYYEEEERQRGNFPDRFSGHQFPNYSSELNVNALLLGDSALYLCASSLAAGTNYGYTFGSGTRLTVV.

The chain is built from TRBV4-1 and TRBJ1-1; D call uncertain. The germline V gene has CDR1 MGHRA and CDR2 YSYEKL. The ends were cut back, 1 base at V and 1 base at J, with 10 bases in the middle. The CDR3 has 15 residues. The DNA for the CDR3 is TGCGCCAGCAGCCAAGTAGGGCAGCCGAACACTGAAGCTTTCTTT. This translates into CASSQVGQPNTEAFF.

The chain is built from TRBV28 and TRBJ1-1; D not resolved. The CDR3 spans 15 residues. In germline, CDR1 is MDHEN, CDR2 SYDVKM. V was trimmed by 5 bases and J by 0 bases, leaving 13 bases between them. CDR3 DNA: TGTGCCAGCAGTCTACCGAGGGTAATGAACACTGAAGCTTTCTTT. Its translation is CASSLPRVMNTEAFF. The full variable domain, in which reference TRBV28 and TRBJ1-1 provide the parts outside the CDR3, is DVKVTQSSRYLVKRTGEKVFLECVQDMDHENMFWYRQDPGLGLRLIYFSYDVKMKEKGDIPEGYSVSREKKERFSLILESASTNQTSMYLCASSLPRVMNTEAFFGQGTRLTVV.

This sequence joins TRBV4-2 and TRBJ2-7, with 7 bases fitting TRBD2. Germline assignment: CDR1 LGHNA and CDR2 YNFKEQ. The CDR3 length is 18 residues. V dropped 2 bases and J dropped 0; count of bases not matched to a gene: 13. The chain's CDR3 is CASSQLRGAGPDSYEQYF. CDR3 nucleotides: TGTGCCAGCAGCCAACTTCGCGGAGCGGGACCCGACTCCTACGAGCAGTACTTC.

The chain uses TRBV2 and TRBJ2-7; 9 bases agree with TRBD1. The CDR3 runs to 14 residues. Germline V gene sequence: CDR1 SNHLY, CDR2 FYNNEI. V lost 6 bases to trimming and J lost 1 base; unmatched junction nucleotides: 4. CDR3 protein: CASSAGTGSYEQYF. The CDR3 DNA sequence: TGTGCCAGCAGCGCCGGGACAGGGTCCTACGAGCAGTACTTC.

The chain recombines TRBV7-2 with TRBJ2-7, with 12 bases matching TRBD1. V trimming: 5 bases; J trimming: 4 bases; junction bases outside the gene matches: 9. CDR3 size: 16 residues. From germline, CDR1 is SGHTA and CDR2 FQGNSA. CDR3 nucleotides: TGTGCCAGCAGCCCAATGGGACAGGGGGCCAATTACGAGCAGTACTTC. Encoded protein: CASSPMGQGANYEQYF.

This clone was recorded once. The genes are TRBV20-1 and TRBJ2-5; D gene unclear. Germline V gives CDR1 DFQATT, CDR2 SNEGSKA (reference sequence). V lost 3 bases and J 4 bases, leaving 6 bases between the germline ends. CDR3 length: 11 amino acids. The CDR3 DNA reads TGCAGTGCTAGTCAACTAGAGACCCAGTACTTC. This translates into CSASQLETQYF.

The rearrangement uses TRBV28 and TRBJ2-1; D is ambiguous. Looked up from germline, CDR1 is MDHEN and CDR2 is SYDVKM. V gave up 4 bases and J gave up 7 bases, with 11 bases separating them. The CDR3 covers 13 residues. For the CDR3, the DNA is TGTGCCAGCAGTTCCCCCCCGGGTAATGAGCAGTTCTTC. Residues: CASSSPPGNEQFF.

CDR3 residues: CSVEGGAGEIDTQYF. The CDR3 DNA follows: TGCAGCGTTGAAGGCGGAGCGGGAGAGATAGATACGCAGTATTTT. The rearrangement links TRBV29-1 to TRBJ2-3, with 8 nucleotides matching TRBD2. CDR1 and CDR2 from the germline V gene are SQVTM and ANQGSEA. Losses at the gene ends were 1 base for V and 5 bases for J; bases not matched to a gene: 8. This CDR3 is built from 15 residues.

J is TRBJ1-3 and V is TRBV30; D not certain. The CDR3 runs 11 residues. The germline V gene encodes CDR1 GTSNPN and CDR2 SVGIG (reference sequence). Deletions cut 1 base from V and 3 bases from J, with 1 base between. The CDR3 protein is CAWSGGNTIYF. DNA for the CDR3: TGTGCCTGGAGTGGTGGAAACACCATATATTTT.

This clone was recorded a few times. The chain combines TRBV28 with TRBJ2-7; the D call may be TRBD1 or TRBD2 (6 bases each). V lost 4 bases to trimming and J lost 4 bases, with 11 bases between them. CDR1 is MDHEN and CDR2 is SYDVKM in the germline V gene. The CDR3 runs 13 residues. The CDR3: CASSSGDRYEQYF. Written as DNA, the CDR3 is TGTGCCAGCAGTTCGGGAGACAGGTACGAGCAGTACTTC.

The chain uses TRBV12-3 or TRBV12-4 and TRBJ2-7, with no clear D. The CDR3 contains 11 residues. V gave up 9 bases and J gave up 3 bases, with 9 bases separating them. This CDR3 reads CASTDGYEQYF. The DNA for the CDR3 is TGTGCCAGTACTGACGGCTACGAGCAGTACTTC.

In its sample, this clone was seen a few times. J is TRBJ1-2 and V is TRBV4-1, with TRBD1 identical over 10 bases. V trimming: 3 bases; J trimming: 5 bases; junction bases outside the gene matches: 6. Germline-derived CDR1 and CDR2 are MGHRA and YSYEKL. The CDR3 consists of 15 residues. The CDR3 here is CASSHLGTGDYGYTF. CDR3 DNA sequence: TGCGCCAGCAGCCATCTCGGGACAGGGGATTATGGCTACACCTTC.

The V call is TRBV7-2, the J call TRBJ1-1; D is undetermined. Trimming took 2 bases from V and 5 from J, leaving 18 bases between them. The germline V gene encodes CDR1 SGHTA and CDR2 FQGNSA. The CDR3 consists of 16 residues. CDR3 residues: CASSLSSSSLRTEAFF. The CDR3 DNA is TGTGCCAGCAGCTTAAGCAGCTCGTCGCTGAGAACTGAAGCTTTCTTT.